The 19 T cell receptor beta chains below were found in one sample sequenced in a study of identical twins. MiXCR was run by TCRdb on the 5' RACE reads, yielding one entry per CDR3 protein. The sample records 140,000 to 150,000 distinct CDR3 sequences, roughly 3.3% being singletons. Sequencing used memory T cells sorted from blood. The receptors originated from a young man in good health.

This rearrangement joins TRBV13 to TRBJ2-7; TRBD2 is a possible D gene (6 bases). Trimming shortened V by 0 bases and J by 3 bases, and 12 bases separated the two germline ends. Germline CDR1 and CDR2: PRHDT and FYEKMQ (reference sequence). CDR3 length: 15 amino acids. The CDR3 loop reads CASSLGPGTDYEQYF. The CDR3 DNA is TGTGCCAGCAGCTTAGGACCCGGGACTGACTACGAGCAGTACTTC.

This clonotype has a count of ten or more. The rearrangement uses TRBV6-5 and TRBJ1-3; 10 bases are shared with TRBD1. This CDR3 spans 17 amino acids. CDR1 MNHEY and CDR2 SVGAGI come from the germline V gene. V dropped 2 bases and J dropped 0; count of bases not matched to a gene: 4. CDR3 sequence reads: CASSYQDRGGSGNTIYF. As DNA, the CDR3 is TGTGCCAGCAGTTACCAGGACAGGGGGGGCTCTGGAAACACCATATATTTT.

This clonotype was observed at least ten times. The CDR3 reads CASSPSTYRTAHRNYGYTF. CDR3 bases: TGTGCCAGCAGCCCGAGCACATATCGGACGGCTCACCGTAACTATGGCTACACCTTC. The chain is built from TRBV3-1 and TRBJ1-2; no reliable D call. The CDR3 consists of 19 residues. Germline V gene sequence: CDR1 LGHDT, CDR2 YNNKEL (reference sequence). Trimming pared 4 bases from V and 1 base from J, leaving 25 bases between.

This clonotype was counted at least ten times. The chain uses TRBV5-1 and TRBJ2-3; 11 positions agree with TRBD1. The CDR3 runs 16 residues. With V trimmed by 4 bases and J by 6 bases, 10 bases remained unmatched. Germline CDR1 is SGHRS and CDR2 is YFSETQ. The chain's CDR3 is CASSPGGQGAGDTQYF. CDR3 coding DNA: TGCGCCAGCAGCCCAGGAGGACAGGGGGCAGGGGATACGCAGTATTTT.

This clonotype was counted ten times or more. DNA of the CDR3: TGTGCCAGCAGTTACCTCCCGGGACAGGGGGACACCGGGGAGCTGTTTTTT. Translation gives CASSYLPGQGDTGELFF. The V and J genes are TRBV6-2 or TRBV6-3 and TRBJ2-2, with 11 positions matching TRBD1. V shed 2 bases and J 3 bases; nucleotides not matched to a gene: 5. Germline-derived CDR1 and CDR2 are MNHEY and SVGEGT. The length of the CDR3 is 17 residues.

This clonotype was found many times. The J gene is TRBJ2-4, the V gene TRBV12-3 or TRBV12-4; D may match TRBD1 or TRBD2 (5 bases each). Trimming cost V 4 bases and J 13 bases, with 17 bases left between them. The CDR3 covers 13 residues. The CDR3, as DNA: TGTGCCAGCAGTTCAATGAGGGGTCGACACCAGTACTTC. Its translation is CASSSMRGRHQYF.

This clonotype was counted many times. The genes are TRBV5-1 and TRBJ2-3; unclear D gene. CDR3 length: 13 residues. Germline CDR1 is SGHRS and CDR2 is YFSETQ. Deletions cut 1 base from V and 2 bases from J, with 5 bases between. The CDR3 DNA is TGCGCCAGCAGCTTGTTTCCCACAGATACGCAGTATTTT. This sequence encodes CASSLFPTDTQYF.

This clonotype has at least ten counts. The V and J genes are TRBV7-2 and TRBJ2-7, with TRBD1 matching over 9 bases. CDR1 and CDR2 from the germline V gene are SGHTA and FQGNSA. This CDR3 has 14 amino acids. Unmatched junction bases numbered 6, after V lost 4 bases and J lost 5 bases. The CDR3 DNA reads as TGTGCCAGCAGCTCCGGACAGGGGTGGAACGAGCAGTACTTC. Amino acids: CASSSGQGWNEQYF.

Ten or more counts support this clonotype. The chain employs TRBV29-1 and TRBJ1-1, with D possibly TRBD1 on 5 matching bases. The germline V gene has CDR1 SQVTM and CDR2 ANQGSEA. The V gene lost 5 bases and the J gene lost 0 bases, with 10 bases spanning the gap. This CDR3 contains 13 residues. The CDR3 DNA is TGCAGCGTTTGGGACCCGTTGAACACTGAAGCTTTCTTT. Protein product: CSVWDPLNTEAFF. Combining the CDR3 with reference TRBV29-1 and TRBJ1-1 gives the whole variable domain SAVISQKPSRDICQRGTSLTIQCQVDSQVTMMFWYRQQPGQSLTLIATANQGSEATYESGFVIDKFPISRPNLTFSTLTVSNMSPEDSSIYLCSVWDPLNTEAFFGQGTRLTVV.

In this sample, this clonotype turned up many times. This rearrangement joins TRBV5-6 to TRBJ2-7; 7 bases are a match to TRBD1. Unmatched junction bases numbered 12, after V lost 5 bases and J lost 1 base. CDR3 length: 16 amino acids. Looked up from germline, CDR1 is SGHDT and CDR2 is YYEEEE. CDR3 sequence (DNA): TGTGCCAGCAGTCAACAAACCGGGACAGTGTCCTACGAGCAGTACTTC. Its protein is CASSQQTGTVSYEQYF. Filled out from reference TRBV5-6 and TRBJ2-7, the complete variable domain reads DAGVTQSPTHLIKTRGQQVTLRCSPKSGHDTVSWYQQALGQGPQFIFQYYEEEERQRGNFPDRFSGHQFPNYSSELNVNALLLGDSALYLCASSQQTGTVSYEQYFGPGTRLTVT.

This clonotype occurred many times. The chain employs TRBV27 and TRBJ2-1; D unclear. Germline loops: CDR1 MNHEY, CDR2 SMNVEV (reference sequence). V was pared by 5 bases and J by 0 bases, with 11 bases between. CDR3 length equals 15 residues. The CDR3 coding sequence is TGTGCCAGCAGTCCCGCACACCGCTCCTACAATGAGCAGTTCTTC. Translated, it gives CASSPAHRSYNEQFF.

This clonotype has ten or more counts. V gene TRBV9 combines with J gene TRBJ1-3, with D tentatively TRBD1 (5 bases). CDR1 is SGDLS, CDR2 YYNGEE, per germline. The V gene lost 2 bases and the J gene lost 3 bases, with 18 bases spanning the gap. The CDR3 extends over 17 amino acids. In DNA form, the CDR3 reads TGTGCCAGCAGCGTTGGGGGAAGTGACCCAGTTGGAAACACCATATATTTT. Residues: CASSVGGSDPVGNTIYF.

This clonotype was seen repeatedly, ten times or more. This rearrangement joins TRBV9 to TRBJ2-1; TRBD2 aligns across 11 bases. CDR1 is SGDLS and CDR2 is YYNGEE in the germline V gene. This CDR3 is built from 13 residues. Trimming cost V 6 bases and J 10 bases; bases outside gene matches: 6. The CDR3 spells CASMTGTSGEQFF. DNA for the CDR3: TGTGCCAGCATGACCGGGACTAGCGGCGAGCAGTTCTTC.

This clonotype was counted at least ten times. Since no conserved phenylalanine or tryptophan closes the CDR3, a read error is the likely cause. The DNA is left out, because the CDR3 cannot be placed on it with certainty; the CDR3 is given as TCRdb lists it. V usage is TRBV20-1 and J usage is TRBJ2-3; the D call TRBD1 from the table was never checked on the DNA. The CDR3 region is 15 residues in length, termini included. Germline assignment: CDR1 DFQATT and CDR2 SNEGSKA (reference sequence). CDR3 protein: CSAQQWGGDPELDFV.

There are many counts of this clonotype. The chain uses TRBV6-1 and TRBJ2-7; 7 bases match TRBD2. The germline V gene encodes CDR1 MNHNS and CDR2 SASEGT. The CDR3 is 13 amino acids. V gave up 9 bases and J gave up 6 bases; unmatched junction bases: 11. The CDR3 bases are TGTGCCAGTTCAAGCGGGACGCGCAGCGAGCAGTACGTC. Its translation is CASSSGTRSEQYV.

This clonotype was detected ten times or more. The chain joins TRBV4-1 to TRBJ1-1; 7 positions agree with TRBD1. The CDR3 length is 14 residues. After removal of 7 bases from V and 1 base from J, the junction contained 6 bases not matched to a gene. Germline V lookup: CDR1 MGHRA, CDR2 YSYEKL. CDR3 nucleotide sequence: TGCGCCAGCAAAGCCTACAGGGGGAACACTGAAGCTTTCTTT. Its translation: CASKAYRGNTEAFF.

CDR3 bases: TGTGCCAGCAGTTTATACGGGGCGCTAGCCAAAAACATTCAGTACTTC. It encodes CASSLYGALAKNIQYF. This chain connects TRBV12-3 or TRBV12-4 to TRBJ2-4; D could derive from TRBD1 or TRBD2 (5 bases each). The length of the CDR3 is 16 residues. Trimming stripped 2 bases from V and 0 bases from J, with 11 bases between.

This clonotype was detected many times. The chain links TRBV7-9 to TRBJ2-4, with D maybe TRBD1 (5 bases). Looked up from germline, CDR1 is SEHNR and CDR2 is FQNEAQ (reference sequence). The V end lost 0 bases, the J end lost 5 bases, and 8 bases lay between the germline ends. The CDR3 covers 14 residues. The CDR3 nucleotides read TGTGCCAGCAGCTTAGCGGGGCTGGAAAACATTCAGTACTTC. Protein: CASSLAGLENIQYF.

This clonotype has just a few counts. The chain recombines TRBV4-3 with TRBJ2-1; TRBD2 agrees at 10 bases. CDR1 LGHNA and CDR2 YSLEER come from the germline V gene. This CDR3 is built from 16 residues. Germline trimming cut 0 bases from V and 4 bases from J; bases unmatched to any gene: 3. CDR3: CASSQESGRAYNEQFF. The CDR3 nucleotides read TGCGCCAGCAGCCAAGAAAGCGGGAGGGCGTACAATGAGCAGTTCTTC.